This entry describes one T cell receptor beta chain. Selected positively for CCR7 and CD45RO-negative, naive CD8 cells excluded terminally differentiated effector memory CD45RA+ cells. The sample comes from a study of shared clonotypes between healthy human individuals. Repertoires were generated with immunoSEQ multiplex PCR, while TCRdb's copy carries only in-frame clones and drops some. The sample has hundreds of thousands of clones, 96% seen once. Germline V gene data show CDR1 as MNHNS and CDR2 as SASEGT. V shed 0 bases and J shed 1 base, with 7 bases lying between them. The CDR3 sequence is 15 residues long.

The source of this sequence is a man aged 25 to 40 in good health. J is TRBJ2-1 and V is TRBV6-1, with D possibly TRBD1 on 6 matching bases. The specimen sequenced was naive CD8+ T cells sorted from blood. This CDR3 is CASSEADSSYNEQFF. In DNA form, the CDR3 reads TGTGCCAGCAGTGAAGCGGACAGTTCCTACAATGAGCAGTTCTTC.